This T cell receptor beta chain is drawn from a study of T cell changes during pregnancy in multiple sclerosis. In germline, CDR1 is SGHAT, CDR2 FQNNGV. Deletions cut 5 bases from V and 4 bases from J, with 23 bases between. The CDR3 is 17 amino acids. Profiled with immunoSEQ multiplex PCR; TCRdb holds only in-frame clones, not every one. In the table there are approximately 100,000 clones, roughly 94% of which are singletons. The sample in question was peripheral blood, obtained after pregnancy. V gene TRBV11-2 combines with J gene TRBJ1-1; D gene unclear. The sequence was collected from a female donor in good health, enrolled as a control in a pregnancy study. The CDR3 DNA reads as TGTGCCAGCAGCCCAACTACAGAGGGAGCGGTTGGCACTGAAGCTTTCTTT. It yields the protein CASSPTTEGAVGTEAFF.